This paragraph reports one TCR beta chain. Antigen: not known. The source of the sample is a study of T cell responses to AZD1222 COVID-19 vaccine. Regarding the study as a whole: Mapped onto spike, vaccine-associated CD4 TCRs spanned it and were dominant at 160-218 and 743-854. Sampling that yielded the repertoires occurred only after the peak T cell response. Elevations in Spike-specific TCR breadth and depth followed administration of two AZD1222 doses.

Assay used: immunoSEQ multiplex PCR; TCRdb lists only in-frame clones, some missing. This sample has under 150,000 clones, with more than 85% found just once. V shed 0 bases and J shed 6 bases, with 8 bases lying between them. The CDR3 is made up of 13 amino acids. The germline V gene has CDR1 MNHEY and CDR2 SMNVEV (reference sequence). The sample in question was peripheral blood, obtained on day 0 of AZD1222 vaccination. This receptor was taken from an adult in good health. This chain links TRBV27 with TRBJ1-1; TRBD1 might be the D (5 bases). In DNA form, the CDR3 reads TGTGCCAGCAGTTTATCGGGACGCGCTGAAGCTTTCTTT. Encoded protein: CASSLSGRAEAFF.